A single sample gave rise to the 24 T cell receptor beta chains below, sequenced in a study of blood T cell repertoires in COVID-19. Only in-frame clones appear in the TCRdb table, and some are missing; sequencing was by immunoSEQ multiplex PCR. The sample lists 150,000 to 200,000 clones, 70% to 90% seen once, with less than 3.5% in the top ten. The sample taken for sequencing was peripheral blood. The receptors derive from a woman aged 80 or over with COVID-19, enrolled during active disease.

V gene TRBV6-2 or TRBV6-3 combines with J gene TRBJ2-5, with 13 bases identical to TRBD2. Germline trimming cut 4 bases from V and 6 bases from J; bases unmatched to any gene: 11. Germline V gene data show CDR1 as MNHEY and CDR2 as SVGEGT. The CDR3 extends over 17 amino acids. CDR3 sequence reads: CASSSRLAGGLQKTQYF. The CDR3 DNA sequence: TGTGCCAGCAGTTCCCGACTAGCGGGGGGCCTGCAAAAGACCCAGTACTTC.

DNA of the CDR3: TGTGCCAGCAGTGCGACAGGGGGTGTTAGCAATCAGCCCCAGCATTTT. Translating gives CASSATGGVSNQPQHF. V is TRBV28 and J is TRBJ1-5; 9 positions agree with TRBD1. The CDR3 is made up of 16 amino acids. Losses at the gene ends were 5 bases for V and 0 bases for J; bases not matched to a gene: 5. Germline-derived CDR1 and CDR2 are MDHEN and SYDVKM.

The chain links TRBV6-2 or TRBV6-3 to TRBJ2-7; 8 bases are shared with TRBD2. The CDR3 sequence is 13 residues long. With V trimmed by 6 bases and J by 6 bases, 7 bases remained unmatched. Germline loops: CDR1 MNHEY, CDR2 SVGEGT. The CDR3 coding sequence is TGTGCCAGCAGCCCGGGGGGGCGCTTCGAGCAGTACTTC. Amino acid sequence: CASSPGGRFEQYF.

This chain links TRBV5-1 with TRBJ2-7; D uncertain. CDR1 SGHRS and CDR2 YFSETQ come from the germline V gene. V was cut by 5 bases and J by 0 bases, with 12 bases left in between. This CDR3 spans 14 amino acids. The CDR3 DNA follows: TGCGCCAGCAGAAACGATCGAGGCTCCTACGAGCAGTACTTC. Its protein product is CASRNDRGSYEQYF.

This clone has a handful of counts. This rearrangement joins TRBV5-1 to TRBJ1-5; 7 nucleotides line up with TRBD1. Germline CDR1 is SGHRS and CDR2 is YFSETQ. Trimming at V came to 0 bases and at J to 7 bases, leaving 4 bases not matched to a gene. This CDR3 region has 14 residues. The CDR3 DNA reads as TGCGCCAGCAGCTTGGTCCTAGGGGGCCAGCCCCAGCATTTT. This encodes CASSLVLGGQPQHF.

This clone was seen more than once but under ten times. This chain uses TRBV6-5 with TRBJ1-2; TRBD1 matches at 7 bases. The length of the CDR3 is 14 residues. Germline V CDR1 and CDR2: MNHEY, SVGAGI. V was clipped by 5 bases and J by 7 bases; unmatched bases: 10. The CDR3, as DNA: TGTGCCAGCAGTCCCAGGGACAGCCTCCCTGGCTACACCTTC. It translates to CASSPRDSLPGYTF.

The V call is TRBV3-1 (or the pseudogene TRBV3-2), the J call TRBJ2-7; 12 nucleotides align to TRBD1. In germline, CDR1 is LGHDT, CDR2 YNNKEL (reference sequence). With V trimmed by 2 bases and J by 3 bases, 14 bases remained unmatched. The CDR3 covers 19 residues. CDR3 DNA: TGTGCCAGCAGCCAAAGGCGGGGACAGGGGGCCCTATCCGACTACGAGCAGTACTTC. It is translated as CASSQRRGQGALSDYEQYF.

As regards this clone: The CDR3 carries no conserved terminal phenylalanine or tryptophan, so it likely arises from a read error. No DNA is shown, since the ends of the CDR3 on it are uncertain; the CDR3 is the one TCRdb lists. The CDR3 reads CASSQTGRLQRL. The V gene is TRBV3-1 (or the pseudogene TRBV3-2), the J gene TRBJ1-2; TRBD1 reflects the table's D call only, with no check against the DNA. CDR1 and CDR2 (germline): LGHDT, YNNKEL (reference sequence). The CDR3 has 12 amino acids, counting both end residues.

V usage is TRBV24-1 and J usage is TRBJ2-1, with 8 nucleotides matching TRBD1. The CDR3 covers 12 residues. J gave up 13 bases and V 4 bases, and 5 bases lay outside the gene matches. In germline, CDR1 is KGHDR, CDR2 SFDVKD. CDR3 residues: CATSETDRAQFF. CDR3 nucleotides: TGTGCCACCAGTGAGACGGACAGGGCTCAGTTCTTC.

The genes are TRBV18 and TRBJ2-7; the D is unclear. Trimming left V 3 bases short and J 3 bases short, with 15 bases between. From germline, CDR1 is KGHSH and CDR2 LQKENI. This CDR3 has 15 amino acids. As DNA, the CDR3 is TGTGCCAGCTCACCTTCACTCGATGCCTTCTACGAGCAGTACTTC. As protein: CASSPSLDAFYEQYF.

This clone was counted between two and nine times. The V gene is TRBV5-1, the J gene TRBJ2-2, with D uncertain. This CDR3 contains 14 residues. Trimming left V 2 bases short and J 0 bases short, with 5 bases between. Germline CDR1 SGHRS, CDR2 YFSETQ. The CDR3 loop is CASSLLANTGELFF. CDR3 nucleotides: TGCGCCAGCAGCTTACTCGCGAACACCGGGGAGCTGTTTTTT. Variable domain in full (rest from reference TRBV5-1 and TRBJ2-2): KAGVTQTPRYLIKTRGQQVTLSCSPISGHRSVSWYQQTPGQGLQFLFEYFSETQRNKGNFPGRFSGRQFSNSRSEMNVSTLELGDSALYLCASSLLANTGELFFGEGSRLTVL.

The J gene is TRBJ1-5, the V gene TRBV5-8; possibly TRBD1 for D (5 bases). This CDR3 has 15 residues. V was shortened by 6 bases and J by 3 bases, with 16 bases between the two germline ends. Germline V gene lookup returns CDR1 SGHTS and CDR2 YDEGEE. CDR3 nucleotide sequence: TGTGCCAGCACCAGTTGGGGCCTTACCAATCAGCCCCAGCATTTT. It is translated as CASTSWGLTNQPQHF.

Written as DNA, the CDR3 is TGTGCCAGCAGTCCCGGGTCTGCGGGGAACACTGAAGCTTTCTTT. Its protein is CASSPGSAGNTEAFF. This chain uses TRBV6-5 with TRBJ1-1; D not resolved. Germline loops: CDR1 MNHEY, CDR2 SVGAGI. The ends were cut back, 5 bases at V and 1 base at J, with 14 bases in the middle. The CDR3 runs 15 residues.

The table lists this clone with a few counts. The chain is built from TRBV7-2 and TRBJ2-5, with D unresolved. The V end was cut by 1 base, the J end by 5 bases, with 17 bases between. In germline, CDR1 is SGHTA, CDR2 FQGNSA. The CDR3 runs 16 residues. CDR3 region: CASSLGSAALRETQYF. In DNA form, the CDR3 reads TGTGCCAGCAGCTTAGGGAGCGCTGCCTTAAGGGAGACCCAGTACTTC.

This chain joins TRBV7-2 and TRBJ2-5; D gene ambiguous. Germline V gene data show CDR1 as SGHTA and CDR2 as FQGNSA. V gave up 5 bases and J gave up 4 bases, with 8 bases separating them. The CDR3 runs 12 residues. This CDR3 reads CASSPPGETQYF. The CDR3 DNA sequence: TGTGCCAGCAGCCCCCCGGGAGAGACCCAGTACTTC.

The chain has TRBV2 and TRBJ2-2, with D perhaps matching TRBD2 (5 bases). The CDR3 has 12 residues. V lost 8 bases to trimming and J lost 3 bases, with 7 bases between them. Germline CDR1 and CDR2: SNHLY and FYNNEI. CDR3 loop: CASRGDTGELFF. The CDR3 region has the DNA TGTGCCAGCCGGGGAGACACCGGGGAGCTGTTTTTT.

The chain is built from TRBV4-1 and TRBJ1-5, with a weak D call TRBD1 (5 bases). From germline, CDR1 is MGHRA and CDR2 YSYEKL. The CDR3 has 19 amino acids. V was shortened by 0 bases and J by 2 bases, with 20 bases between the two germline ends. The CDR3 loop is CASSQDRGTTFWGNQPQHF. The CDR3 DNA sequence: TGCGCCAGCAGCCAAGATCGGGGGACCACATTTTGGGGCAATCAGCCCCAGCATTTT.

The V call is TRBV7-8, the J call TRBJ2-5, with D hard to call. CDR1 and CDR2 (germline): SGHVS, FQNEAQ. The CDR3 contains 14 residues. V shed 0 bases and J shed 5 bases, with 10 bases lying between them. The CDR3 loop is CASSLARPDETQYF. In DNA, the CDR3 is TGTGCCAGCAGCTTAGCGCGGCCCGACGAGACCCAGTACTTC.

The CDR3 loop reads CASSAPVVAEAFF. CDR3 in DNA: TGTGCCAGCAGTGCCCCGGTCGTAGCCGAAGCTTTCTTT. The chain recombines TRBV28 with TRBJ1-1; D uncertain. This CDR3 has 13 amino acids. Germline CDR1 MDHEN, CDR2 SYDVKM. Deletions cut 5 bases from V and 8 bases from J, with 15 bases between.

The J gene is TRBJ2-3, the V gene TRBV7-3, with D possibly TRBD2 on 6 matching bases. Deletions cut 4 bases from V and 4 bases from J, with 30 bases between. CDR1 is SGHTA and CDR2 is FQGTGA in the germline V gene. This CDR3 is 20 amino acids long. The CDR3 loop reads CASSSPAGIPGSSFSDTQYF. In nucleotides, the CDR3 is TGTGCCAGCAGCTCCCCGGCGGGAATTCCGGGGTCCAGTTTTTCAGATACGCAGTATTTT.

This rearrangement joins TRBV29-1 to TRBJ2-2; tentative D call: TRBD2 (5 bases). The CDR3 extends over 14 amino acids. The V gene lost 5 bases and the J gene lost 0 bases, with 10 bases spanning the gap. The germline CDR1 and CDR2 sequences are SQVTM and ANQGSEA. Here the CDR3 DNA reads TGCAGCGTTTGGCGGGCCCCGAACACCGGGGAGCTGTTTTTT. Its translation is CSVWRAPNTGELFF.

The chain employs TRBV7-6 and TRBJ2-7; perhaps TRBD2 as D (6 bases). Trimming cost V 2 bases and J 0 bases, with 14 bases left between them. This CDR3 spans 16 amino acids. Germline values: CDR1 SGHVS, CDR2 FNYEAQ. Here the CDR3 reads CASSLFQATSSYEQYF. The CDR3 nucleotides read TGTGCCAGCAGCTTATTTCAGGCGACTAGCTCCTACGAGCAGTACTTC.

The gene calls are TRBV3-1 (or the pseudogene TRBV3-2) and TRBJ1-2; the D gene is possibly TRBD1 (5 bases). This CDR3 spans 16 amino acids. V was trimmed by 2 bases and J by 2 bases, leaving 15 bases between them. CDR1 is LGHDT, CDR2 YNNKEL, per germline (reference sequence). The CDR3 region has the DNA TGTGCCAGCAGCCAATGGGGCTTGGAGGGCAACTATGGCTACACCTTC. Translated: CASSQWGLEGNYGYTF.

This chain connects TRBV4-3 to TRBJ2-7, with a possible D match to TRBD1 (6 bases). V lost 3 bases and J 6 bases, leaving 12 bases between the germline ends. Germline CDR1 LGHNA, CDR2 YSLEER. The length of the CDR3 is 13 residues. CDR3: CASSQIEGGEQYF. CDR3 DNA: TGCGCCAGCAGCCAGATCGAAGGGGGCGAGCAGTACTTC.